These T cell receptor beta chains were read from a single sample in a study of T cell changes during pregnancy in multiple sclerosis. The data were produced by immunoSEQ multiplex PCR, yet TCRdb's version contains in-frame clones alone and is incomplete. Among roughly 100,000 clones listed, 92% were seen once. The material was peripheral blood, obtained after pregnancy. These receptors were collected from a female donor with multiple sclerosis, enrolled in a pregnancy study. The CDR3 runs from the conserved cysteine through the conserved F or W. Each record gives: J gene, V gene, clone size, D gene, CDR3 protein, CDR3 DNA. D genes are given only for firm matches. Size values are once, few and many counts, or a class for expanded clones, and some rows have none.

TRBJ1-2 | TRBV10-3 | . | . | CAISESEESVIYGYTF | TGTGCCATCAGTGAGTCGGAGGAGTCAGTGATCTATGGCTACACCTTC
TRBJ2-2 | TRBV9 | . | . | CASSVIPSGDTGELFF | TGTGCCAGCAGCGTAATTCCGTCGGGGGACACCGGGGAGCTGTTTTTT
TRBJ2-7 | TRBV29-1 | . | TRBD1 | CSVGTGGYEQYF | TGCAGCGTTGGGACAGGGGGCTACGAGCAGTACTTC
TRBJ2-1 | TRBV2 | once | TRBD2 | CASRGLAGTSSYNEQFF | TGTGCCAGCAGGGGACTAGCGGGGACAAGCTCCTACAATGAGCAGTTCTTC
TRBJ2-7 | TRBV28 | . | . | CASSLQTYEQYF | TGTGCCAGCAGTTTACAGACCTACGAGCAGTACTTC
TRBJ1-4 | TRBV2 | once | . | CASSESGGVYEKLFF | TGTGCCAGCAGTGAATCCGGGGGGGTCTATGAAAAACTGTTTTTT
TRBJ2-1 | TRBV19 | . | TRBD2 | CASSIRAGVTYNEQFF | TGTGCCAGTAGTATTAGGGCGGGAGTTACCTACAATGAGCAGTTCTTC
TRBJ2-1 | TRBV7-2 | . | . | CASSRRLVDNEQFF | TGTGCCAGCAGCCGACGACTAGTTGACAATGAGCAGTTCTTC
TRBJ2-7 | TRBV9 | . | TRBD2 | CASSPRGSGGIYEQYF | TGTGCCAGCAGCCCCCGGGGTAGCGGGGGGATCTACGAGCAGTACTTC
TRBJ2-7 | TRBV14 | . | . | CASSQVPDYRLEQYF | TGTGCCAGCAGCCAAGTGCCAGATTACCGCTTGGAGCAGTACTTC
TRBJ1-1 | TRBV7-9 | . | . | CASSSPPGGRDTEAFF | TGTGCCAGCAGCTCCCCCCCGGGCGGGAGGGACACTGAAGCTTTCTTT
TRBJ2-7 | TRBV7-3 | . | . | CASSLFPPTRRNYEQYF | TGTGCCAGCAGCTTATTCCCCCCGACTAGGCGGAACTACGAGCAGTACTTC
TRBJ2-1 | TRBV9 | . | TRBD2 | CASSPGEGHNEQFF | TGTGCCAGCAGCCCCGGGGAGGGCCACAATGAGCAGTTCTTC
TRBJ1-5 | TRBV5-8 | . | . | CASSYRLDRYSNQPQHF | TGTGCCAGCAGCTACCGACTCGACAGGTATAGCAATCAGCCCCAGCATTTT
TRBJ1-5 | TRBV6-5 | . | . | CASSFNAAWNQPQHF | TGTGCCAGCAGTTTCAACGCGGCTTGGAATCAGCCCCAGCATTTT
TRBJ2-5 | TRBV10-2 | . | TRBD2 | CASSPRLAGHQETQYF | TGCGCCAGCAGCCCTAGACTAGCGGGACACCAAGAGACCCAGTACTTC
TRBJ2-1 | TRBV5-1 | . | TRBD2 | CASSLDRAGGLYNEQFF | TGCGCCAGCAGCTTGGACCGAGCGGGGGGGCTCTACAATGAGCAGTTCTTC
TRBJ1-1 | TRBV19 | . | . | CASSIERSTEAFF | TGTGCCAGTAGTATAGAAAGGAGTACTGAAGCTTTCTTT
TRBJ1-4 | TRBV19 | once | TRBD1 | CASSIPTGGSEKLFF | TGTGCCAGTAGTATCCCGACAGGGGGGAGTGAAAAACTGTTTTTT
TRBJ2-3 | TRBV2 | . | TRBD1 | CASLKEGQATDTQYF | TGTGCCAGCCTTAAGGAAGGACAGGCCACAGATACGCAGTATTTT
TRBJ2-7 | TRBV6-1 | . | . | CASNTDYEQYF | TGTGCCAGCAACACCGATTACGAGCAGTACTTC
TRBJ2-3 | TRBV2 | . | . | CASQQGGYSTDTQYF | TGTGCCAGTCAGCAGGGGGGATATAGCACAGATACGCAGTATTTT
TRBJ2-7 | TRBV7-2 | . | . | CASRYDRSSSYEQYF | TGTGCCAGCAGGTACGACAGGTCCTCCTCCTACGAGCAGTACTTC
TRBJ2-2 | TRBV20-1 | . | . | CSARQGTELFF | TGCAGTGCTAGGCAGGGGACAGAGCTGTTTTTT
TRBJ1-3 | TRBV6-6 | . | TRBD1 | CASRPRTGSGNTIYF | TGTGCCAGCAGACCCCGGACAGGCTCTGGAAACACCATATATTTT
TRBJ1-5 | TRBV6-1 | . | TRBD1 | CASTPTGVGNQPQHF | TGTGCCAGCACTCCCACAGGGGTGGGCAATCAGCCCCAGCATTTT
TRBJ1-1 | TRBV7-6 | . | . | CASSLPAGGENTEAFF | TGTGCCAGCAGTCTCCCAGCGGGAGGAGAGAACACTGAAGCTTTCTTT
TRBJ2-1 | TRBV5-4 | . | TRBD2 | CASSLGGGRTPNEQFF | TGTGCCAGCAGCTTGGGGGGCGGGAGGACCCCCAATGAGCAGTTCTTC